This TCR beta chain comes out of a study of T cell clones after liver transplantation. Profiled with immunoSEQ multiplex PCR; TCRdb holds only in-frame clones, not every one. The table includes under 85,000 clones, about 80% detected once. CDR1 and CDR2 (germline): MNHNY, SVGAGI (reference sequence). Trimming cost V 6 bases and J 8 bases, with 16 bases left between them. The CDR3 has 13 amino acids. This TCR was recovered from a human patient who received a liver transplant. Some T cells may have originated in the graft donor. The genes are TRBV6-6 and TRBJ1-2; D is unclear. Here the sequenced sample was CD4+ T cells from blood, taken 12 months after liver transplant. Here the CDR3 reads CASSKSTAGGYTF. CDR3 bases: TGTGCCAGCAGCAAAAGTACAGCTGGAGGCTACACCTTC.